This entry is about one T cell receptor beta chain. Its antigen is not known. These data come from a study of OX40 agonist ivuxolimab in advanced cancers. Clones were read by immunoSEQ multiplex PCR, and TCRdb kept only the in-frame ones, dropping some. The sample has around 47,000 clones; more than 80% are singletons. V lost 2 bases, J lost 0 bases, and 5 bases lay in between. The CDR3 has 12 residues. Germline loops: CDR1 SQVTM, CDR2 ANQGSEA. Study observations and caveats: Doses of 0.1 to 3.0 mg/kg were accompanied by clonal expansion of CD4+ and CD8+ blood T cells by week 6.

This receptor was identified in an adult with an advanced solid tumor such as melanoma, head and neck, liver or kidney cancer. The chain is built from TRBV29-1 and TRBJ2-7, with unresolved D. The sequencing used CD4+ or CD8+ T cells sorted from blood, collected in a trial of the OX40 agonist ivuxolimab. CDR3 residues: CSVELNSYEQYF. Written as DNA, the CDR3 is TGCAGCGTTGAACTCAACTCCTACGAGCAGTACTTC.